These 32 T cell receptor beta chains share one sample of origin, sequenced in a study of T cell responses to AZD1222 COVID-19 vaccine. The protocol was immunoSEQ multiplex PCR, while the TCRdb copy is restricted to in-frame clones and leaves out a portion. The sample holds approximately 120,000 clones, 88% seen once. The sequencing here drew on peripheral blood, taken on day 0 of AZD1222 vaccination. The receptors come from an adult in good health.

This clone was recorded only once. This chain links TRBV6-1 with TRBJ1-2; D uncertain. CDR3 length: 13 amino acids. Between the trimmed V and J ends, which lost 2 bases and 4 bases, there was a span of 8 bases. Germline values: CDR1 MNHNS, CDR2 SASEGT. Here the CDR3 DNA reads TGTGCCAGCAGTGAACCGGGTACCTATGGCTACACCTTC. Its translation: CASSEPGTYGYTF.

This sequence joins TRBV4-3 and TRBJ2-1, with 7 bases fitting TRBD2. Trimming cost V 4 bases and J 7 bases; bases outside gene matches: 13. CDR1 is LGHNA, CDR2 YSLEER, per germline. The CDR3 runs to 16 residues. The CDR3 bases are TGCGCCAGCAGCCTTTCCCGGGACTACGGCTCTAATGAGCAGTTCTTC. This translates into CASSLSRDYGSNEQFF.

The DNA of the CDR3 is TGTGCCAGCAGCACAACTAATGAAAAACTGTTTTTT. This translates into CASSTTNEKLFF. V usage is TRBV7-9 and J usage is TRBJ1-4; D call uncertain. The CDR3 is 12 residues long. From germline, CDR1 is SEHNR and CDR2 FQNEAQ (reference sequence). The V and J ends lost 5 bases and 0 bases respectively, with 1 base between them.

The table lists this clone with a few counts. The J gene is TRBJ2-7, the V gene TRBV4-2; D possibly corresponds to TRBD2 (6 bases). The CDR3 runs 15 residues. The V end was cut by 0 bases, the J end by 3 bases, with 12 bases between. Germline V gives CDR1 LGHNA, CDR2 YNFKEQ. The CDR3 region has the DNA TGTGCCAGCAGCCAAGATAGGGACTGGGGCTACGAGCAGTACTTC. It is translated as CASSQDRDWGYEQYF.

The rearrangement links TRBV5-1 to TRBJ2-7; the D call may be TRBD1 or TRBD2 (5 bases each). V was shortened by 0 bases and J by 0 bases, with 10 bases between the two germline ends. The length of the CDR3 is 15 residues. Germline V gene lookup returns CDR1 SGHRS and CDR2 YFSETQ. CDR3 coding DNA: TGCGCCAGCAGCTTGGCCGGGGCAGTCTCCTACGAGCAGTACTTC. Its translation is CASSLAGAVSYEQYF.

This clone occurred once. CDR3 amino acids: CASSIRNRDWADTQYF. The DNA of the CDR3 is TGTGCCAGTAGTATCCGCAACCGGGACTGGGCAGATACGCAGTATTTT. The chain carries TRBV19 and TRBJ2-3, with D perhaps matching TRBD2 (6 bases). This CDR3 spans 16 amino acids. The ends were cut back, 3 bases at V and 4 bases at J, with 17 bases in the middle. Germline lookup yields CDR1 LNHDA and CDR2 SQIVND (reference sequence). The variable domain in full, completed from reference TRBV19 and TRBJ2-3, reads DGGITQSPKYLFRKEGQNVTLSCEQNLNHDAMYWYRQDPGQGLRLIYYSQIVNDFQKGDIAEGYSVSREKKESFPLTVTSAQKNPTAFYLCASSIRNRDWADTQYFGPGTRLTVL.

The DNA for the CDR3 is TGCGCCAGCAGCCAAGGCGGGGGTAGCAATGAGCAGTTCTTC. It specifies CASSQGGGSNEQFF. The chain links TRBV4-3 to TRBJ2-1; TRBD2 matches at 7 bases. V lost 1 base to trimming and J lost 6 bases; unmatched junction nucleotides: 3. The germline gives CDR1 LGHNA, CDR2 YSLEER. There are 14 residues in the CDR3.

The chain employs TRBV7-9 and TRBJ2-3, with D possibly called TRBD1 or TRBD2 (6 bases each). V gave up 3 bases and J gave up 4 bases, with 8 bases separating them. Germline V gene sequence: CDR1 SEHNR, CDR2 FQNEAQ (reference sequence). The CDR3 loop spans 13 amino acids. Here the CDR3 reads CASSFRGADTQYF. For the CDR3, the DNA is TGTGCCAGCAGCTTTAGGGGGGCAGATACGCAGTATTTT.

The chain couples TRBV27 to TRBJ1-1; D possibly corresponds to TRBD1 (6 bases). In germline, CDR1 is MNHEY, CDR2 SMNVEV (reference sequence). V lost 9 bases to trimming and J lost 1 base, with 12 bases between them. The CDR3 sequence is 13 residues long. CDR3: CASLGQKNTEAFF. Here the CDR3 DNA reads TGTGCCAGTCTCGGACAGAAGAACACTGAAGCTTTCTTT.

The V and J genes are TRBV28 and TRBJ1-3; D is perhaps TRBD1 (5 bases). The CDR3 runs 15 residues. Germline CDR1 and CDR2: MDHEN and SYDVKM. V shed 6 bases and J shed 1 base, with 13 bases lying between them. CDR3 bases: TGTGCCAGCAGCCTCGGAAGGGGATCTGGAAACACCATATATTTT. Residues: CASSLGRGSGNTIYF.

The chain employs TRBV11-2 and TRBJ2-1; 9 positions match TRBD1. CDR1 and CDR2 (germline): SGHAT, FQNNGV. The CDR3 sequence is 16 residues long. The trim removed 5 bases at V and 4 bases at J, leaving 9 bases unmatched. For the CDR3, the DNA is TGTGCCAGCAGCCGAACCCCGGGACAGGGTTACAATGAGCAGTTCTTC. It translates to CASSRTPGQGYNEQFF. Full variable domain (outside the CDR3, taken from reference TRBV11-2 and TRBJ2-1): EAGVAQSPRYKIIEKRQSVAFWCNPISGHATLYWYQQILGQGPKLLIQFQNNGVVDDSQLPKDRFSAERLKGVDSTLKIQPAKLEDSAVYLCASSRTPGQGYNEQFFGPGTRLTVL.

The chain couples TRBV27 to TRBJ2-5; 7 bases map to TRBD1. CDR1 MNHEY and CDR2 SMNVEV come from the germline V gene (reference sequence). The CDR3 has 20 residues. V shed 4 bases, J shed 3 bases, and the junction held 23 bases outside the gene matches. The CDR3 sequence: CASSYSRWGPGQRRKETQYF. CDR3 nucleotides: TGTGCCAGCAGTTATTCCCGTTGGGGGCCGGGACAGAGAAGAAAAGAGACCCAGTACTTC.

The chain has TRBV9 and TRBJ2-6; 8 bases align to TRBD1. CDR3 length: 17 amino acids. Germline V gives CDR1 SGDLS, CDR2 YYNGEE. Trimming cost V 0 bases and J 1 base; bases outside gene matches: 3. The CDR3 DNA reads TGTGCCAGCAGCGTAGCAGGGGGCCATTCTGGGGCCAACGTCCTGACTTTC. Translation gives CASSVAGGHSGANVLTF.

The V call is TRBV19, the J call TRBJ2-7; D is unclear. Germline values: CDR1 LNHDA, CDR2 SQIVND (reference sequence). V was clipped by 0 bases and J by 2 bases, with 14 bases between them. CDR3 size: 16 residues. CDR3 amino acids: CASSIETAVSTYEQYF. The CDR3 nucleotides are TGTGCCAGTAGTATAGAGACCGCAGTTTCTACCTACGAGCAGTACTTC.

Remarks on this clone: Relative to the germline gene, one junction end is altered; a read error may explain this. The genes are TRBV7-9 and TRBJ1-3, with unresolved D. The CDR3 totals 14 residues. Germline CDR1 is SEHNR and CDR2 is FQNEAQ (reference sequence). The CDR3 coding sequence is TGTGCCAGCAGTTTAGACGGGGTGAGAAACACCATATATTTT. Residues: CASSLDGVRNTIYF.

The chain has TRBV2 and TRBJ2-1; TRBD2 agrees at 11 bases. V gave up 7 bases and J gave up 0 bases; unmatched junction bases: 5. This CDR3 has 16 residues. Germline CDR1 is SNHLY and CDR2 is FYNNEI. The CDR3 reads CASIASGGFSYNEQFF. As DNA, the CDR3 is TGTGCCAGCATAGCTAGCGGGGGGTTCTCCTACAATGAGCAGTTCTTC.

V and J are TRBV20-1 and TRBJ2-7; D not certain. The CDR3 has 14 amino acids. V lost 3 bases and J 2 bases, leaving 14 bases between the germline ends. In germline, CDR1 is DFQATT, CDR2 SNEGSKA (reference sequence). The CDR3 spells CSASKDRSTYEQYF. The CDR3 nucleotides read TGCAGTGCTAGTAAAGACCGATCGACCTACGAGCAGTACTTC.

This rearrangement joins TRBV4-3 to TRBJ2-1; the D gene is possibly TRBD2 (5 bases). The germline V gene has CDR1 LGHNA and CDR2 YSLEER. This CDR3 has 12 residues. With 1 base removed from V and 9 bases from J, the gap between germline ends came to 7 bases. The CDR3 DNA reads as TGCGCCAGCAGCCAAGTCCGGGGTGAGCAGTTCTTC. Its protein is CASSQVRGEQFF.

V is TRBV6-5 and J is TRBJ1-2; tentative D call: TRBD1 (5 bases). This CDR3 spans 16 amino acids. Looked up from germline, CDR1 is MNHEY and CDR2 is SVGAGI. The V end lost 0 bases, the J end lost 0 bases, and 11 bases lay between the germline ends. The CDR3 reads CASSYSHRTANYGYTF. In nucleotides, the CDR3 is TGTGCCAGCAGTTACTCACACAGGACGGCTAACTATGGCTACACCTTC.

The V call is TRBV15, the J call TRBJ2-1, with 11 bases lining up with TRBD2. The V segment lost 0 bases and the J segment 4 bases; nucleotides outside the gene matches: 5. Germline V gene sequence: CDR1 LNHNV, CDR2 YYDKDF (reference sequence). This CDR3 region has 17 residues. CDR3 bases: TGTGCCACCAGCAGAGAGGGGACTAGCGGACTATACAATGAGCAGTTCTTC. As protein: CATSREGTSGLYNEQFF.

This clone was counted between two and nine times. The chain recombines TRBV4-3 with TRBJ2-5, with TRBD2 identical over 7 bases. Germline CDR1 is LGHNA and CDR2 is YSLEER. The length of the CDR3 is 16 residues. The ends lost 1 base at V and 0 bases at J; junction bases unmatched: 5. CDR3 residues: CASSQGIAGDQETQYF. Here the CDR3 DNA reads TGCGCCAGCAGCCAAGGGATAGCGGGCGACCAAGAGACCCAGTACTTC.

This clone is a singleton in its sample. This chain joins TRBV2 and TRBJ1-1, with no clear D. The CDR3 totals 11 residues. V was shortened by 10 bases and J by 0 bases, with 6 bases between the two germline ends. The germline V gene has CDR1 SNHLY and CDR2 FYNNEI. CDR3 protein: CAIPLNTEAFF. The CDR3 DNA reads TGTGCCATTCCATTGAACACTGAAGCTTTCTTT.

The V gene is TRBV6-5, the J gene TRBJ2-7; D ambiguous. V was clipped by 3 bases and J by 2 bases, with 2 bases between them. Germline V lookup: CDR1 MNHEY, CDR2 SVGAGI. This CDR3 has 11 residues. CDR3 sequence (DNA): TGTGCCAGCAGTTATACCTACGAGCAGTACTTC. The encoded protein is CASSYTYEQYF.

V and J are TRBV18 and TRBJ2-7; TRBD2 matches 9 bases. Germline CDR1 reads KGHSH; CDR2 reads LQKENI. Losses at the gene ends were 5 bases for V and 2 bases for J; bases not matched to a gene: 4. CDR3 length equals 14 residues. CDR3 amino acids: CASSTQRGAYEQYF. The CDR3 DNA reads TGTGCCAGCTCAACCCAGCGGGGGGCCTACGAGCAGTACTTC.

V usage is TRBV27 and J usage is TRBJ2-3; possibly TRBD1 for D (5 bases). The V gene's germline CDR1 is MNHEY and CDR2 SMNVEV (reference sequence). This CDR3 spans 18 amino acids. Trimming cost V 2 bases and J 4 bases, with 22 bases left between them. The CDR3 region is CASSLISSAGLLPDTQYF. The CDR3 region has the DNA TGTGCCAGCAGTTTAATTTCGTCGGCAGGGTTACTCCCAGATACGCAGTATTTT.

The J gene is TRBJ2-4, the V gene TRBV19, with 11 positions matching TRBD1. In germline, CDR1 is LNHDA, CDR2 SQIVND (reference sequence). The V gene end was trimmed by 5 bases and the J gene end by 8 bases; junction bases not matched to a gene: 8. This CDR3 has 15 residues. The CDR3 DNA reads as TGTGCCAGTAGTCCGGACAGGGGGCTTTTGCACATTCAGTACTTC. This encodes CASSPDRGLLHIQYF.

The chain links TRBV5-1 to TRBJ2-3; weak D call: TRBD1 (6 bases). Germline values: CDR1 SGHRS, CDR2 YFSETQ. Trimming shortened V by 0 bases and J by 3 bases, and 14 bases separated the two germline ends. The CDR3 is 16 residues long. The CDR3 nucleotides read TGCGCCAGCAGCTTGGGGGACATGGCTCTTACAGATACGCAGTATTTT. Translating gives CASSLGDMALTDTQYF. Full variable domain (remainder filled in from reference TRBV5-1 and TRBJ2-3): KAGVTQTPRYLIKTRGQQVTLSCSPISGHRSVSWYQQTPGQGLQFLFEYFSETQRNKGNFPGRFSGRQFSNSRSEMNVSTLELGDSALYLCASSLGDMALTDTQYFGPGTRLTVL.

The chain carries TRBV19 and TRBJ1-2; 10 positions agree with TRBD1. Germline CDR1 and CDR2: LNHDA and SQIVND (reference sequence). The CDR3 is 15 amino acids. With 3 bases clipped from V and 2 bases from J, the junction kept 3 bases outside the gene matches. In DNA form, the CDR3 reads TGTGCCAGTAGTATCGGGACAGGGGCCAACTATGGCTACACCTTC. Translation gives CASSIGTGANYGYTF.

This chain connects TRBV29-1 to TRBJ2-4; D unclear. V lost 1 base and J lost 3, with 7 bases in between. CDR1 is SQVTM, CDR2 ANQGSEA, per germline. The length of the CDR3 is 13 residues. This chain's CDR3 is CSVEGRFKNIQYF. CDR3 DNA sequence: TGCAGCGTTGAAGGCCGGTTCAAAAACATTCAGTACTTC.

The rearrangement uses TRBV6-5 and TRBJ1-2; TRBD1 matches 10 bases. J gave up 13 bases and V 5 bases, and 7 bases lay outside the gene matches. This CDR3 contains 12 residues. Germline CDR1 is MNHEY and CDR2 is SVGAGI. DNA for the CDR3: TGTGCCAGCAGTCCGGGACAGGGGAAGACCACCTTC. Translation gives CASSPGQGKTTF.

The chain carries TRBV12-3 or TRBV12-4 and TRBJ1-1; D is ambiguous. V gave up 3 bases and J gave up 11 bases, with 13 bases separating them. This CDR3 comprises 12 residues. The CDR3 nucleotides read TGTGCCAGCAGTTTTCCCGGAAAGGAGGCTTTCTTT. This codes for CASSFPGKEAFF.

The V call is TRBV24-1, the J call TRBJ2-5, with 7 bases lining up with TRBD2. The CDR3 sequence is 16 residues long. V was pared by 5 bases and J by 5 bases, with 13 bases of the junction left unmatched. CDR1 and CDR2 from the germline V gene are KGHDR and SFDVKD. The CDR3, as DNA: TGTGCCACCAGTGCCCCCTGGGAGGGAGGAAGGGAGACCCAGTACTTC. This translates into CATSAPWEGGRETQYF.